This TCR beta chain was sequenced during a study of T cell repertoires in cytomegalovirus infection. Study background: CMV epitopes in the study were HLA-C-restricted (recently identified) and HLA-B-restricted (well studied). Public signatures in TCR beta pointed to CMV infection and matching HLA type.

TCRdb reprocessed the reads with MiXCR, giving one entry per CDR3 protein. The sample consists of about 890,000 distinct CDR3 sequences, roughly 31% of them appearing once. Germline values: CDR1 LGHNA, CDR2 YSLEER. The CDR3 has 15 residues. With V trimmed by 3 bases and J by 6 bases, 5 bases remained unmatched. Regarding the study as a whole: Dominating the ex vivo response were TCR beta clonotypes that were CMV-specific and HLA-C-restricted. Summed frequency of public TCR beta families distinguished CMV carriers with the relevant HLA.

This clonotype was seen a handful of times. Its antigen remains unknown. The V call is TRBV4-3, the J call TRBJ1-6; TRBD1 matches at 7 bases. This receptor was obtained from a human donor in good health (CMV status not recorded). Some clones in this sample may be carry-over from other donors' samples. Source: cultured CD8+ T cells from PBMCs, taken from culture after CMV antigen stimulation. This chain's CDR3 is CASSQTGKFNSPLHF. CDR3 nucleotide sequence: TGCGCCAGCAGCCAGACAGGGAAATTTAATTCACCCCTCCACTTT.